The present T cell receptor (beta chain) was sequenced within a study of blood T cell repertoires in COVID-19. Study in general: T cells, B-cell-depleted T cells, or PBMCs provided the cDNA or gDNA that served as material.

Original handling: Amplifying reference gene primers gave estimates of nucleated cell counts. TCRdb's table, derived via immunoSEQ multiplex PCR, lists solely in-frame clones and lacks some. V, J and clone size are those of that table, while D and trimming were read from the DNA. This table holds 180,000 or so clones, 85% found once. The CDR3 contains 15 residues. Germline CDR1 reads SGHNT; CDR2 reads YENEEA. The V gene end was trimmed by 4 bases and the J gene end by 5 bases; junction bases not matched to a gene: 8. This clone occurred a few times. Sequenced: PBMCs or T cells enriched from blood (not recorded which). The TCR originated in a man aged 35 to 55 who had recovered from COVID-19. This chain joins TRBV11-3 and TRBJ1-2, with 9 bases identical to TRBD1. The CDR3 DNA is TGTGCCAGCAGCTCTACCGGGACAGGGTTATATGGCTACACCTTC. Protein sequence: CASSSTGTGLYGYTF.